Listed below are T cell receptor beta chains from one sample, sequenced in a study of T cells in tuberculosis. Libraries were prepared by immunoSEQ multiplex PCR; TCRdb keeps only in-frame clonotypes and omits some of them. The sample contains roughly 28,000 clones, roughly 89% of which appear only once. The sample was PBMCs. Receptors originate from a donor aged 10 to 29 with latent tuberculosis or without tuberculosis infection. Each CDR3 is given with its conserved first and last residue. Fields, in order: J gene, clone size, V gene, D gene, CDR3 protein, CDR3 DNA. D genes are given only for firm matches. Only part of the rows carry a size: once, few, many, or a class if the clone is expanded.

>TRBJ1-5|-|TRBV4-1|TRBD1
CASSQEGTGGTQPQHF
TGCGCCAGCAGCCAGGAGGGGACAGGGGGCACTCAGCCCCAGCATTTT
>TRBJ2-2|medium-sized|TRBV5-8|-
CASSRITDTFGELFF
TGTGCCAGCAGCCGTATAACAGATACCTTCGGGGAGCTGTTTTTT
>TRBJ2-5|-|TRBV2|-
CASSYQQETQYF
TGTGCCAGCAGTTATCAGCAAGAGACCCAGTACTTC
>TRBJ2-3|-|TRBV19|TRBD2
CASSGLAGGVDTQYF
TGTGCCAGTAGTGGTCTAGCGGGGGGTGTGGATACGCAGTATTTT
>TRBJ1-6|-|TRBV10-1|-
CASSESPTVLGDSPLHF
TGCGCCAGCAGTGAGTCCCCTACCGTCCTAGGGGATTCACCCCTCCACTTT
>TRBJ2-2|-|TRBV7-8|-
CASSKGGLRELFF
TGTGCCAGCAGCAAAGGGGGATTACGGGAGCTGTTTTTT
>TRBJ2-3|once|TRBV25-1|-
CASSDLSRGAGTDTQYF
TGTGCCAGCAGTGACCTCTCCCGCGGGGCAGGGACAGATACGCAGTATTTT
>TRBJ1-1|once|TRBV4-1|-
CASSQDPRTEAFF
TGCGCCAGCAGCCAAGATCCGCGGACTGAAGCTTTCTTT
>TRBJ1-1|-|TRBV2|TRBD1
CASRRRTGGGTEAFF
TGTGCCAGCAGACGAAGGACAGGGGGGGGGACTGAAGCTTTCTTT
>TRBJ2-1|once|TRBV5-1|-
CASSLGSQANEQFF
TGCGCCAGCAGCTTGGGCTCCCAAGCAAATGAGCAGTTCTTC
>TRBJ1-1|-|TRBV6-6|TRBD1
CASSYSGQVTEAFF
TGTGCCAGCAGTTACTCGGGACAGGTCACTGAAGCTTTCTTT
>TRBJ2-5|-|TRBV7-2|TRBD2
CASSLVPLRVAGEGTQYF
TGTGCCAGCAGCCTAGTCCCCTTACGTGTTGCGGGAGAGGGGACCCAGTACTTC
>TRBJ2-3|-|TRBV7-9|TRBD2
CASSFVGSGGPTDTQYF
TGTGCCAGCAGCTTCGTTGGGAGCGGGGGGCCCACAGATACGCAGTATTTT
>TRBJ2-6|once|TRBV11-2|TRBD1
CASSFDRGLAGANVLTF
TGTGCCAGCAGCTTCGACAGGGGGCTTGCTGGGGCCAACGTCCTGACTTTC
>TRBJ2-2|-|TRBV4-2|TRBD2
CASRLSGGENTGELFF
TGTGCCAGCAGGCTTAGCGGGGGGGAAAACACCGGGGAGCTGTTTTTT
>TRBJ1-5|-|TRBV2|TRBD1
CASSQRTGGSNQPQHF
TGTGCCAGCAGCCAAAGGACAGGCGGTAGCAATCAGCCCCAGCATTTT
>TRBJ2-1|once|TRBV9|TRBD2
CASSVGLAGGALPPSYNEQFF
TGTGCCAGCAGCGTAGGTTTAGCGGGGGGAGCCCTTCCTCCGTCCTACAATGAGCAGTTCTTC
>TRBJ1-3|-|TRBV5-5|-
CASSLQGTGNTIYF
TGTGCCAGCAGCCTACAGGGTACTGGAAACACCATATATTTT
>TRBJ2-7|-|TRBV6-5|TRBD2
CASSPPGLVQIYF
TGTGCCAGCAGCCCCCCAGGACTAGTTCAAATCTACTTC
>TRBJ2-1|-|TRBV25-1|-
CASSGLQGGGSYNEQFF
TGTGCCAGCAGTGGGTTACAGGGGGGGGGCTCCTACAATGAGCAGTTCTTC
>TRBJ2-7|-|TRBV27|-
CASSRQVSYEQYF
TGTGCCAGCAGTAGACAGGTTTCCTACGAGCAGTACTTC
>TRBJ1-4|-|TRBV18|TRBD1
CASSPNGQENQKLFF
TGTGCCAGCTCACCTAACGGACAGGAAAACCAAAAACTGTTTTTT
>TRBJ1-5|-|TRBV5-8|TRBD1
CASSHDSQGFKPQHF
TGTGCCAGCAGCCACGATTCACAGGGGTTTAAGCCCCAGCATTTT
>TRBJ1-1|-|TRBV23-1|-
CASSQLSGTEAFF
TGCGCCAGCAGTCAACTATCGGGTACTGAAGCTTTCTTT
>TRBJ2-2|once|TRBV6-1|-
CASSLQVNTGELFF
TGTGCCAGCAGTCTACAGGTGAACACCGGGGAGCTGTTTTTT
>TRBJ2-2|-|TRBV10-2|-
CASSPNTGELFF
TGCGCCAGCAGTCCTAACACCGGGGAGCTGTTTTTT
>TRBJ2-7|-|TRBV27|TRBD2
CASRHKAGGLYEQYF
TGTGCCAGCAGGCATAAGGCGGGAGGGCTCTACGAGCAGTACTTC
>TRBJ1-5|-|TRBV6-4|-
CASSDSAGSTQPQHF
TGTGCCAGCAGTGACTCAGCGGGGTCCACTCAGCCCCAGCATTTT
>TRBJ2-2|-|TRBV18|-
CATLAGESTGELFF
TGTGCCACACTAGCCGGGGAAAGCACCGGGGAGCTGTTTTTT
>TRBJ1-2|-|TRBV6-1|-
CASSEAGSNYGYTF
TGTGCCAGCAGTGAAGCTGGCAGTAACTATGGCTACACCTTC
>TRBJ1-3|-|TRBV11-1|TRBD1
CASSTRQGTYSGNTIYF
TGTGCCAGCAGCACCCGACAGGGAACTTACTCTGGAAACACCATATATTTT
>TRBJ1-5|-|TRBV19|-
CASSMTAGRPYSNQPQHF
TGTGCCAGTAGTATGACAGCCGGCCGCCCTTATAGCAATCAGCCCCAGCATTTT
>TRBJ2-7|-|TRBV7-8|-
CASSLLPRAESYEQYF
TGTGCCAGCAGCTTACTCCCCAGGGCGGAATCCTACGAGCAGTACTTC
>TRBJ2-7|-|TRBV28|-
CASRGGGLHEQYF
TGTGCCAGCAGGGGAGGGGGTCTACACGAGCAGTACTTC
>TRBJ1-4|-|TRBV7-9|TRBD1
CASRPGQGTPTNEKLFF
TGTGCCAGCAGACCCGGACAGGGGACACCAACTAATGAAAAACTGTTTTTT
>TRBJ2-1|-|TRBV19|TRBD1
CASSIQGQAPQEQFF
TGTGCCAGTAGTATCCAGGGACAGGCCCCACAAGAGCAGTTCTTC
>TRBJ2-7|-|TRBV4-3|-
CASSQVRGTSYEQYF
TGCGCCAGCAGCCAAGTAAGGGGGACCTCCTACGAGCAGTACTTC
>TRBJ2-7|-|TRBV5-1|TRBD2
CASSPTSEAYEQYF
TGCGCCAGCAGCCCCACTAGCGAGGCCTACGAGCAGTACTTC